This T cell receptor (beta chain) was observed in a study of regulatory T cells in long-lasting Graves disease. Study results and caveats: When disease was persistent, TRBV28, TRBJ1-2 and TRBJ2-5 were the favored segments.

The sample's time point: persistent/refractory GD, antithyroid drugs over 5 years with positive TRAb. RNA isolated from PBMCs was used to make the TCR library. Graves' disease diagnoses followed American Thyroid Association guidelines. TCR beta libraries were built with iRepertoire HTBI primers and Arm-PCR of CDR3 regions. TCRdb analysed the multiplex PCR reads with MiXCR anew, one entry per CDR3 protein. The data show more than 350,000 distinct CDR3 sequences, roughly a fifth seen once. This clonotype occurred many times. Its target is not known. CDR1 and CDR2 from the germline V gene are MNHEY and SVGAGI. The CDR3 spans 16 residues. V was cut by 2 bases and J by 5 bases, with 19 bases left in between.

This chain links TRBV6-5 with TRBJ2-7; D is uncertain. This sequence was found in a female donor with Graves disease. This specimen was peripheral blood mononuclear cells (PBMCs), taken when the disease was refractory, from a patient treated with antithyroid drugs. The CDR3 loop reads CASSYDLRASGDEQYF. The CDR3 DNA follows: TGTGCCAGCAGTTACGATTTAAGAGCCTCTGGGGACGAGCAGTACTTC.